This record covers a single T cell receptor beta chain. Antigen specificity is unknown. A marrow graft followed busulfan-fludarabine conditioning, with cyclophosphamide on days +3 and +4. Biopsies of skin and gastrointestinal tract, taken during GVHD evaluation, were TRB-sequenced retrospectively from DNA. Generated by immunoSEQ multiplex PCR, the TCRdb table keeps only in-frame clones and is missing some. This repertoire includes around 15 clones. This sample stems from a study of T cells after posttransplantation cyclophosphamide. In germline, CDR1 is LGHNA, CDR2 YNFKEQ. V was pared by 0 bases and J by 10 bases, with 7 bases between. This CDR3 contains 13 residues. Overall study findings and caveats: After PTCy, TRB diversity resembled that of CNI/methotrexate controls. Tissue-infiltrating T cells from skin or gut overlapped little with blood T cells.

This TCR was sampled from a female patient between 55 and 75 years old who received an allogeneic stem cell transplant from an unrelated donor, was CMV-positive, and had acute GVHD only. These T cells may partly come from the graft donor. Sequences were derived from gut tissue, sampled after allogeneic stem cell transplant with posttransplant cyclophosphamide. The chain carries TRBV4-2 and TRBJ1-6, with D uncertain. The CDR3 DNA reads TGTGCCAGCAGCCAAGATAGTTCGTCACCCCTCCACTTT. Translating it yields CASSQDSSSPLHF.